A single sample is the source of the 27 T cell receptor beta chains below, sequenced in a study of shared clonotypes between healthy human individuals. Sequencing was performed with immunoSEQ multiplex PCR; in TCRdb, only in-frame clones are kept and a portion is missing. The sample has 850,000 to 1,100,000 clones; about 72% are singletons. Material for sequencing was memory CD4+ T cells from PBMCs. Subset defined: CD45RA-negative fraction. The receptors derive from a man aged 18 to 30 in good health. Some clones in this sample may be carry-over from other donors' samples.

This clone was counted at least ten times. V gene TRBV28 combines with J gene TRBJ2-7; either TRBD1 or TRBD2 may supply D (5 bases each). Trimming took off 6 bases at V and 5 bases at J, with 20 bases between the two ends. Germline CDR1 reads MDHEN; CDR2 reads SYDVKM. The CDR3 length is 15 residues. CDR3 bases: TGTGCCAGCAGACTTACCGGGGCTTTCGGCCACGAGCAGTACTTC. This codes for CASRLTGAFGHEQYF.

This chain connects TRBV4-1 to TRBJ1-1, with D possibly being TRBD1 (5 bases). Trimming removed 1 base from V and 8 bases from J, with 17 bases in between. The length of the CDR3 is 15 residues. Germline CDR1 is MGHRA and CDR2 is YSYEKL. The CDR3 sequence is CASSQGIAGTLEAFF. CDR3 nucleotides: TGCGCCAGCAGCCAAGGGATCGCGGGGACCCTGGAAGCTTTCTTT.

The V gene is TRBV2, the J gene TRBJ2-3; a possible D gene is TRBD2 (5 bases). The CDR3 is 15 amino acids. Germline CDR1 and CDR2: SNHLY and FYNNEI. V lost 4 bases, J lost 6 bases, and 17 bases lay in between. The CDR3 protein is CASSARTGTGDTQYF. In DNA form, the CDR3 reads TGTGCCAGCAGTGCCAGGACTGGCACCGGGGATACGCAGTATTTT.

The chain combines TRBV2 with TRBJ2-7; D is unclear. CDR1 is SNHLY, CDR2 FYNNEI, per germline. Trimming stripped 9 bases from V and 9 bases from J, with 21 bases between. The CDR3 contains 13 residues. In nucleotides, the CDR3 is TGTGCCAGTCAGATCACCTACCTACGAGGGCAGTACTTC. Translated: CASQITYLRGQYF. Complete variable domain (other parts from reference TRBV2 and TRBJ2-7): EPEVTQTPSHQVTQMGQEVILRCVPISNHLYFYWYRQILGQKVEFLVSFYNNEISEKSEIFDDQFSVERPDGSNFTLKIRSTKLEDSAMYFCASQITYLRGQYFGPGTRLTVT.

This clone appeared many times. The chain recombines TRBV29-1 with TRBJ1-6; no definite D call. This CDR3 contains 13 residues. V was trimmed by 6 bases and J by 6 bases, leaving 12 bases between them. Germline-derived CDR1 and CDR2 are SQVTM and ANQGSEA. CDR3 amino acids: CSVMANFNSPLHF. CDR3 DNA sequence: TGCAGCGTCATGGCAAATTTTAATTCACCCCTCCACTTT.

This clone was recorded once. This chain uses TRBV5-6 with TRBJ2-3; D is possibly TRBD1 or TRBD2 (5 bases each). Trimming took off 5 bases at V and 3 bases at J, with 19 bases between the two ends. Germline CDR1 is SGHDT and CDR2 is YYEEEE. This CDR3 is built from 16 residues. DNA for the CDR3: TGTGCCAGCAGTGGATCCGGGGCCCTCGGGACAGATACGCAGTATTTT. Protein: CASSGSGALGTDTQYF.

The CDR3 DNA sequence: TGTGCCAGCAGCCCCCAGGGACTAGCGGGAGGGCCATGGCAGTTCTTC. Translating gives CASSPQGLAGGPWQFF. The chain has TRBV14 and TRBJ2-1; 16 positions match TRBD2. Germline CDR1 is SGHDN and CDR2 is FVKESK. The trim removed 4 bases at V and 12 bases at J, leaving 9 bases unmatched. This CDR3 has 16 residues. Full variable domain (rest looked up from reference TRBV14 and TRBJ2-1): EAGVTQFPSHSVIEKGQTVTLRCDPISGHDNLYWYRRVMGKEIKFLLHFVKESKQDESGMPNNRFLAERTGGTYSTLKVQPAELEDSGVYFCASSPQGLAGGPWQFFGPGTRLTVL.

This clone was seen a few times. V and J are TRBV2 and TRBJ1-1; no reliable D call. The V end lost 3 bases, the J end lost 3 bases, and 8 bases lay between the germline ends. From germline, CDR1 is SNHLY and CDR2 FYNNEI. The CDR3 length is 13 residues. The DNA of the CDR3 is TGTGCCAGCAGTGACTTGGAAGACACTGAAGCTTTCTTT. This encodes CASSDLEDTEAFF.

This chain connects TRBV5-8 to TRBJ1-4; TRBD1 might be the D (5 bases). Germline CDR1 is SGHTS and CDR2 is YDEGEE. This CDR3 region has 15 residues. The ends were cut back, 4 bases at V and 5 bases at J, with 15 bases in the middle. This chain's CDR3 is CASSRQGAENEKLFF. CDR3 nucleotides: TGTGCCAGCAGCCGACAAGGGGCGGAAAATGAAAAACTGTTTTTT. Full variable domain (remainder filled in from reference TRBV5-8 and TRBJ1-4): EAGVTQSPTHLIKTRGQQATLRCSPISGHTSVYWYQQALGLGLQFLLWYDEGEERNRGNFPPRFSGRQFPNYSSELNVNALELEDSALYLCASSRQGAENEKLFFGSGTQLSVL.

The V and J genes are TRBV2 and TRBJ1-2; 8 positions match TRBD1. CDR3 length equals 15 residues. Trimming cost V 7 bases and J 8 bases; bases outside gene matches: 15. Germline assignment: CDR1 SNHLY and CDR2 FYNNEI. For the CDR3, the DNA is TGTGCCAGCACCCTTGTCGGGACAGGAGGACGAGGCTACACCTTC. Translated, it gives CASTLVGTGGRGYTF. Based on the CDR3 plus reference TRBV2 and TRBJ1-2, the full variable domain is EPEVTQTPSHQVTQMGQEVILRCVPISNHLYFYWYRQILGQKVEFLVSFYNNEISEKSEIFDDQFSVERPDGSNFTLKIRSTKLEDSAMYFCASTLVGTGGRGYTFGSGTRLTVV.

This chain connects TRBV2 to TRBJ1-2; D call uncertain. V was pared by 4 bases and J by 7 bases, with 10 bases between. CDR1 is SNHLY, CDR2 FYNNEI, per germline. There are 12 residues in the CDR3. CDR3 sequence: CASSGETFGYTF. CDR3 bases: TGTGCCAGCAGTGGAGAGACGTTTGGCTACACCTTC.

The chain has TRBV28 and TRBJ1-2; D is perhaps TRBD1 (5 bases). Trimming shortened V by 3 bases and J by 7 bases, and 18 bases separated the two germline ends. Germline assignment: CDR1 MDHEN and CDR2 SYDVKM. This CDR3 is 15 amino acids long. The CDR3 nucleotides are TGTGCCAGCAGTTTGGGGCAGGGTGTCCTCTCTGGCTACACCTTC. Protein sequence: CASSLGQGVLSGYTF.

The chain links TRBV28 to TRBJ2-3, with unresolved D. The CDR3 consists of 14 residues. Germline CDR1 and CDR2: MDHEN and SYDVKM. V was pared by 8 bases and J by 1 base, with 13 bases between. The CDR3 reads CASGSPSRTDTQYF. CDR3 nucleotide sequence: TGTGCCAGCGGCTCGCCCTCGCGCACAGATACGCAGTATTTT.

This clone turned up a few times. Here the CDR3 reads CASSVVPAGGELFF. For the CDR3, the DNA is TGTGCCAGCAGCGTAGTGCCCGCGGGAGGGGAGCTGTTTTTT. The rearrangement links TRBV9 to TRBJ2-2; possible D gene TRBD2, 6 bases. The CDR3 contains 14 residues. Germline CDR1 and CDR2: SGDLS and YYNGEE. The V end lost 0 bases, the J end lost 8 bases, and 11 bases lay between the germline ends.

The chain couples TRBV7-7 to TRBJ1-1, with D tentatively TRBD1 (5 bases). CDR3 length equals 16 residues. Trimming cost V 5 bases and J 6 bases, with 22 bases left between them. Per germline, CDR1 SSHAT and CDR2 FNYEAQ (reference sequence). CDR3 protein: CASSGHLSGRYPEAFF. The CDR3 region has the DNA TGTGCCAGCAGCGGACACCTATCGGGTAGGTACCCTGAAGCTTTCTTT.

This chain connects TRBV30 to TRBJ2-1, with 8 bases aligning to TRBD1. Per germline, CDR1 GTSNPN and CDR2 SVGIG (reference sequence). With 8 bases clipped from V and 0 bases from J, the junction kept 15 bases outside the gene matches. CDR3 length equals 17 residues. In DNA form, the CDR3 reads TGTGCCACCAAGGACAGGGTCGGGACGAGCTCCTACAATGAGCAGTTCTTC. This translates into CATKDRVGTSSYNEQFF.

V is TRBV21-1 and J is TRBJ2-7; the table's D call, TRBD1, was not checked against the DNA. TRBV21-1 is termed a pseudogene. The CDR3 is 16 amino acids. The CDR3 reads CASSKVRAGGSYEQYF. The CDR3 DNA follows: TGTGCCAGCAGCAAAGTCAGGGCAGGGGGCTCCTACGAGCAGTACTTC.

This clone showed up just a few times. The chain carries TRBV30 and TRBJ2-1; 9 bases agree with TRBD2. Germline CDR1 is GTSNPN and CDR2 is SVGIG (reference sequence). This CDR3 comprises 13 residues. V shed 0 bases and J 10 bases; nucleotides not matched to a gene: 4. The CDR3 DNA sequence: TGTGCCTGGAGTGTAGGCCTAGCGGGGGAGCAGTTCTTC. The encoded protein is CAWSVGLAGEQFF.

Here the CDR3 reads CASSSTSGAYEQYF. The CDR3 coding sequence is TGCGCCAGCAGCTCGACTAGCGGGGCCTACGAGCAGTACTTC. The chain has TRBV5-1 and TRBJ2-7; the match to TRBD2 covers 11 bases. The CDR3 length is 14 residues. The ends lost 3 bases at V and 2 bases at J; junction bases unmatched: 1. The germline V gene has CDR1 SGHRS and CDR2 YFSETQ.

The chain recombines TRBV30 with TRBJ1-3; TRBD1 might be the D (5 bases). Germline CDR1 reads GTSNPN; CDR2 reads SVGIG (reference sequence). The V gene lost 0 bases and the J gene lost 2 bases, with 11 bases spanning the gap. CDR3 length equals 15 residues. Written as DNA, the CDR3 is TGTGCCTGGAGTGTAGGGGTGGCGGCTGGAAACACCATATATTTT. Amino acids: CAWSVGVAAGNTIYF.

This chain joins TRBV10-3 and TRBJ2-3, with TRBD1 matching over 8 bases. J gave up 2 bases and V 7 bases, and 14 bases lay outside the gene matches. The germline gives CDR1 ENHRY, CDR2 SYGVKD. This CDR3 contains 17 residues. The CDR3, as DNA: TGTGCCATCACCAAACCCGGACAGGGTGGTTCCACAGATACGCAGTATTTT. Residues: CAITKPGQGGSTDTQYF.

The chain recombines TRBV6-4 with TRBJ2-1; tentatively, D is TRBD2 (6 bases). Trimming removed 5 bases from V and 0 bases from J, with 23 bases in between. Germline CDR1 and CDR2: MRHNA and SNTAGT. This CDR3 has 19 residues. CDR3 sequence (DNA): TGTGCCAGCAGTCCTCTCCATGGAAGCGGGCGGGGCTCCTACAATGAGCAGTTCTTC. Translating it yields CASSPLHGSGRGSYNEQFF.

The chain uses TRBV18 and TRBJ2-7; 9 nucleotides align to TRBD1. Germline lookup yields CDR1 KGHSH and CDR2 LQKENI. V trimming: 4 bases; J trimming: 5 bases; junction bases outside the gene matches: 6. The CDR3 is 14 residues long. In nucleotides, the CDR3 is TGTGCCAGCTCACGGGACAGGGTTATCGACGAGCAGTACTTC. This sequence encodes CASSRDRVIDEQYF.

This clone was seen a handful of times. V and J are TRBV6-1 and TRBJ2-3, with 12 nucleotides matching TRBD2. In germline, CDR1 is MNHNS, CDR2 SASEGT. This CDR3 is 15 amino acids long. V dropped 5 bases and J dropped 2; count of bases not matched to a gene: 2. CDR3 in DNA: TGTGCCAGCAGTCGGACTAGCGGGGCCACAGATACGCAGTATTTT. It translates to CASSRTSGATDTQYF.

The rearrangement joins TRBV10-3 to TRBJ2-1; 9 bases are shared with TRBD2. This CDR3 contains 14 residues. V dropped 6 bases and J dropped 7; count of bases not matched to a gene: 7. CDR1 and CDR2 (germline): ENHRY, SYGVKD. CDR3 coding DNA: TGTGCCATCAGGCCGGGGCTAGCGGGAAATGAGCAGTTCTTC. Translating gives CAIRPGLAGNEQFF.

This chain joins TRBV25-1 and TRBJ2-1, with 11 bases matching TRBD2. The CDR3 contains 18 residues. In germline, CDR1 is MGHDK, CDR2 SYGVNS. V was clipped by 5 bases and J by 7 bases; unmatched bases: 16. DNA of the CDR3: TGTGCCAGCAGTCCCACCCGAGGTGGGCTAGCGGGAGGAAATGAGCAGTTCTTC. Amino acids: CASSPTRGGLAGGNEQFF.

CDR3 nucleotide sequence: TGTGCCAGCAGCCAATCCGGAACGAACACCGGGGAGCTGTTTTTT. Protein product: CASSQSGTNTGELFF. The J gene is TRBJ2-2, the V gene TRBV4-2; D is unresolved. The CDR3 is made up of 15 amino acids. In germline, CDR1 is LGHNA, CDR2 YNFKEQ. V was shortened by 2 bases and J by 0 bases, with 7 bases between the two germline ends.